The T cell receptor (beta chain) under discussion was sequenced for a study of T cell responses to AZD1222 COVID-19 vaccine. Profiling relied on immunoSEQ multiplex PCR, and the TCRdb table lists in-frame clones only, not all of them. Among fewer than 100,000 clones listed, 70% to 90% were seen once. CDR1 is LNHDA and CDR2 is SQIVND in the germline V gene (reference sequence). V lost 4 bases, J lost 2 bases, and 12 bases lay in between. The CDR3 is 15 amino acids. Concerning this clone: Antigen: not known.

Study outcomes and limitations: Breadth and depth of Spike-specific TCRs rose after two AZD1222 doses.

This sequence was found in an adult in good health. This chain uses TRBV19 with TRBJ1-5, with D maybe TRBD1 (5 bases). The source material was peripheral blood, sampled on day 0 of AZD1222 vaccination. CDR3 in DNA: TGTGCCAGTAGTAGAGGGGAGATGGGCAATCAGCCCCAGCATTTT. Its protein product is CASSRGEMGNQPQHF.